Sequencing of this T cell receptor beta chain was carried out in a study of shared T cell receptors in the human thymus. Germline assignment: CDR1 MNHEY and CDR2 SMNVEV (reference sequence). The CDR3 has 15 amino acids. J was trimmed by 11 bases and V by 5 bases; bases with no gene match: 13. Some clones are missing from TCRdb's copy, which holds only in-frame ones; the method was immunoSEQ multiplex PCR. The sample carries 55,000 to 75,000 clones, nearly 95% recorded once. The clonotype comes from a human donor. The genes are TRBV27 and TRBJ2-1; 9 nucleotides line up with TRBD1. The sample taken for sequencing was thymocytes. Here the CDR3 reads CASSPTRTGEVKQFF. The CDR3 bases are TGTGCCAGCAGTCCTACCCGGACAGGGGAGGTTAAGCAGTTCTTC.